The 23 T cell receptor beta chains below all came from one sample that was sequenced in a study of cytomegalovirus exposure and HLA in healthy donors. This PCR relied on a set of 60 Vbeta primers and 13 Jbeta primers. Produced via immunoSEQ multiplex PCR; TCRdb's table is partial and in-frame only. Here the sample spans about 150,000 clones, more than 65% being singletons. The sequencing input was PBMCs. These receptors were collected from a man aged 50 to 59 in good health and CMV-seropositive.

This clone has only a few counts. V is TRBV10-1 and J is TRBJ1-1; 8 bases map to TRBD1. CDR3 length: 15 amino acids. The germline gives CDR1 WNHNN, CDR2 SYGVQD (reference sequence). V shed 0 bases and J 5 bases; nucleotides not matched to a gene: 5. This CDR3 reads CASSESGQGLTEAFF. Here the CDR3 DNA reads TGCGCCAGCAGTGAGTCCGGACAGGGACTAACTGAAGCTTTCTTT.

This clone was detected a few times. J is TRBJ1-5 and V is TRBV6-5, with D perhaps TRBD1 (6 bases). This CDR3 region has 15 residues. Germline CDR1 reads MNHEY; CDR2 reads SVGAGI. V was shortened by 5 bases and J by 6 bases, with 17 bases between the two germline ends. The CDR3 loop is CASSPIRQAVQPQHF. CDR3 nucleotides: TGTGCCAGCAGTCCCATTAGACAGGCAGTTCAGCCCCAGCATTTT.

The rearrangement links TRBV9 to TRBJ2-1; D may be TRBD2 (6 bases). V was pared by 0 bases and J by 7 bases, with 17 bases between. There are 16 residues in the CDR3. The germline gives CDR1 SGDLS, CDR2 YYNGEE. The CDR3 region is CASSVGSSAGKNEQFF. The CDR3 DNA reads TGTGCCAGCAGCGTAGGGTCTAGCGCCGGTAAAAATGAGCAGTTCTTC.

V is TRBV2 and J is TRBJ1-1; a weak D match, TRBD1 (6 bases). Germline CDR1 is SNHLY and CDR2 is FYNNEI. V dropped 10 bases and J dropped 4 bases, with 13 bases sitting between them. There are 12 residues in the CDR3. CDR3 in DNA: TGTGCCACCACAGGGAGCGGCACTGAAGCTTTCTTT. It translates to CATTGSGTEAFF.

The rearrangement links TRBV7-9 to TRBJ2-5, with 12 bases aligning to TRBD2. The CDR3 sequence is 19 residues long. J lost 6 bases, V lost 5 bases, and 19 bases had no gene match. Germline CDR1 is SEHNR and CDR2 is FQNEAQ (reference sequence). The DNA for the CDR3 is TGTGCCAGCAGCAGCTCTAGCGGGAGGGCGGGGAAGGTAGAGAAGACCCAGTACTTC. It translates to CASSSSSGRAGKVEKTQYF. The complete variable domain, with remaining parts taken from reference TRBV7-9 and TRBJ2-5, reads DTGVSQNPRHKITKRGQNVTFRCDPISEHNRLYWYRQTLGQGPEFLTYFQNEAQLEKSRLLSDRFSAERPKGSFSTLEIQRTEQGDSAMYLCASSSSSGRAGKVEKTQYFGPGTRLLVL.

The chain uses TRBV5-6 and TRBJ1-1, with a tentative D call TRBD1 (5 bases). Trimming stripped 7 bases from V and 1 base from J, with 23 bases between. Germline V gives CDR1 SGHDT, CDR2 YYEEEE. The length of the CDR3 is 17 residues. The CDR3 nucleotides are TGTGCCAGCGCCTACTACCCCCGGGGGAGACGGAACACTGAAGCTTTCTTT. Its protein product is CASAYYPRGRRNTEAFF.

The chain joins TRBV27 to TRBJ1-2; D is possibly TRBD1 (5 bases). The germline CDR1 and CDR2 sequences are MNHEY and SMNVEV (reference sequence). The V and J ends lost 5 bases and 5 bases respectively, with 15 bases between them. The CDR3 totals 14 residues. For the CDR3, the DNA is TGTGCCAGCAGTCACTCATCAAGACAGTATGGCTACACCTTC. Translation gives CASSHSSRQYGYTF.

This chain connects TRBV11-2 to TRBJ2-6; 12 bases map to TRBD2. Trimming took 5 bases from V and 2 from J; bases not matched to a gene: 4. Germline CDR1 SGHAT, CDR2 FQNNGV. This CDR3 is built from 17 residues. CDR3 in DNA: TGTGCCAGCAGCCGAAGACTAGCGGGAGCTGGGGCCAACGTCCTGACTTTC. It yields the protein CASSRRLAGAGANVLTF.

This chain connects TRBV11-1 to TRBJ1-5; no firm D call. Between the trimmed V and J ends, which lost 8 bases and 3 bases, there was a span of 23 bases. Per the germline V gene, CDR1 is SGHAT and CDR2 is FQDESV (reference sequence). The CDR3 totals 17 residues. The CDR3 is CASWAQADYPHNQPQHF. CDR3 DNA sequence: TGTGCCAGCTGGGCTCAGGCCGATTACCCACACAATCAGCCCCAGCATTTT.

The rearrangement uses TRBV5-6 and TRBJ2-7; 7 bases fit TRBD2. Trimming took 4 bases from V and 0 from J; bases not matched to a gene: 16. CDR1 SGHDT and CDR2 YYEEEE come from the germline V gene. The CDR3 contains 18 residues. As DNA, the CDR3 is TGTGCCAGCAGCCCTCGTATTTGGGCTAGCGGAGGCTCCTACGAGCAGTACTTC. It specifies CASSPRIWASGGSYEQYF.

This chain links TRBV7-2 with TRBJ2-1; TRBD1 aligns across 8 bases. CDR1 and CDR2 (germline): SGHTA, FQGNSA. Germline trimming cut 5 bases from V and 2 bases from J; bases unmatched to any gene: 5. The CDR3 runs to 15 residues. In DNA form, the CDR3 reads TGTGCCAGCAGCATGGACAGGGAACCCTACAATGAGCAGTTCTTC. The encoded protein is CASSMDREPYNEQFF.

V usage is TRBV27 and J usage is TRBJ1-1, with D maybe TRBD1 (5 bases). The length of the CDR3 is 13 residues. Germline V gene sequence: CDR1 MNHEY, CDR2 SMNVEV (reference sequence). The V end lost 6 bases, the J end lost 5 bases, and 13 bases lay between the germline ends. The CDR3, as DNA: TGTGCCAGCAGCCCCCGGGGGGGGACTGAAGCTTTCTTT. It encodes CASSPRGGTEAFF.

This chain's CDR3 is CASGRANTGELFF. CDR3 coding DNA: TGTGCCAGCGGCAGGGCGAACACCGGGGAGCTGTTTTTT. V and J are TRBV27 and TRBJ2-2, with D possibly TRBD1 on 5 matching bases. CDR1 is MNHEY, CDR2 SMNVEV, per germline (reference sequence). The CDR3 is 13 residues long. The V end lost 8 bases, the J end lost 0 bases, and 7 bases lay between the germline ends.

The V gene is TRBV6-6, the J gene TRBJ2-1; D may be TRBD2 (5 bases). CDR3 length: 16 residues. The V and J ends lost 0 bases and 9 bases respectively, with 18 bases between them. Germline V gene data show CDR1 as MNHNY and CDR2 as SVGAGI (reference sequence). Written as DNA, the CDR3 is TGTGCCAGCAGTTACTCGGAGCGACACCCCCGGGGTGAGCAGTTCTTC. Its protein is CASSYSERHPRGEQFF.

The V gene is TRBV18, the J gene TRBJ1-6; the match to TRBD1 covers 7 bases. Unmatched junction bases numbered 6, after V lost 3 bases and J lost 7 bases. This CDR3 spans 15 amino acids. The germline V gene has CDR1 KGHSH and CDR2 LQKENI. CDR3 bases: TGTGCCAGCTCACCGCGGGACAGACTAAATTCACCCCTCCACTTT. Translation: CASSPRDRLNSPLHF.

V is TRBV5-4 and J is TRBJ1-2, with 8 bases matching TRBD1. This CDR3 region has 15 residues. Germline V CDR1 and CDR2: SGHNT, YYREEE (reference sequence). V lost 4 bases to trimming and J lost 6 bases; unmatched junction nucleotides: 11. CDR3 region: CASSGTGPRLDGYTF. The CDR3 DNA reads TGTGCCAGCAGCGGGACAGGCCCACGTTTGGATGGCTACACCTTC.

The DNA of the CDR3 is TGTGCCACCAGCAGAAGCCTAGCGGTGGTAAATGAGCAGTTCTTC. Translated: CATSRSLAVVNEQFF. The genes are TRBV15 and TRBJ2-1, with 7 bases matching TRBD2. This CDR3 comprises 15 residues. Germline V CDR1 and CDR2: LNHNV, YYDKDF (reference sequence). Trimming took 2 bases from V and 7 from J; bases not matched to a gene: 8.

The chain has TRBV27 and TRBJ2-1; no reliable D call. The CDR3 has 13 amino acids. CDR1 MNHEY and CDR2 SMNVEV come from the germline V gene (reference sequence). V was cut by 2 bases and J by 5 bases, with 7 bases left in between. CDR3 residues: CASSLGPDNEQFF. CDR3 DNA sequence: TGTGCCAGCAGTTTAGGGCCCGACAATGAGCAGTTCTTC.

In its sample, this clone was seen once. The rearrangement uses TRBV5-1 and TRBJ2-5; 8 positions match TRBD1. Germline values: CDR1 SGHRS, CDR2 YFSETQ. CDR3 size: 14 residues. With V trimmed by 4 bases and J by 2 bases, 4 bases remained unmatched. The chain's CDR3 is CASSRDRSQETQYF. CDR3 DNA: TGCGCCAGCAGCCGGGACAGGTCACAAGAGACCCAGTACTTC. The full variable domain, its missing parts supplied by reference TRBV5-1 and TRBJ2-5, is KAGVTQTPRYLIKTRGQQVTLSCSPISGHRSVSWYQQTPGQGLQFLFEYFSETQRNKGNFPGRFSGRQFSNSRSEMNVSTLELGDSALYLCASSRDRSQETQYFGPGTRLLVL.

This chain links TRBV6-5 with TRBJ2-2, with 8 bases identical to TRBD1. The V and J ends lost 5 bases and 6 bases, in that order; junction bases with no gene match: 8. The CDR3 has 15 amino acids. Germline CDR1 is MNHEY and CDR2 is SVGAGI. The CDR3 spells CASSPLTGASGELFF. Here the CDR3 DNA reads TGTGCCAGCAGTCCCTTGACAGGGGCCTCCGGGGAGCTGTTTTTT.

The chain carries TRBV28 and TRBJ2-7, with TRBD2 as a possible D gene (6 bases). The ends were cut back, 6 bases at V and 4 bases at J, with 19 bases in the middle. This CDR3 comprises 15 residues. CDR1 is MDHEN and CDR2 is SYDVKM in the germline V gene. The CDR3 DNA is TGTGCCAGCAGCTCGGGGTCGGGAGTAGGGTACGAGCAGTACTTC. Translation gives CASSSGSGVGYEQYF.

This clone was counted once. CDR3 in amino acids: CASSSNRLSTDTQYF. The DNA for the CDR3 is TGCGCCAGCAGCAGTAACAGGTTAAGCACAGATACGCAGTATTTT. The chain joins TRBV5-1 to TRBJ2-3; a weak D match, TRBD1 (5 bases). Germline V gene lookup returns CDR1 SGHRS and CDR2 YFSETQ. The CDR3 length is 15 residues. The germline V and J ends were trimmed by 4 bases and 0 bases, with 12 bases remaining between them.

V usage is TRBV6-5 and J usage is TRBJ1-2; TRBD1 aligns across 7 bases. The CDR3 totals 14 residues. Germline-derived CDR1 and CDR2 are MNHEY and SVGAGI. J gave up 7 bases and V 5 bases, and 10 bases lay outside the gene matches. The CDR3 DNA reads TGTGCCAGCAGTCTTCGGAAAGGGGGCTCTGGCTACACCTTC. It translates to CASSLRKGGSGYTF.